The sequence of this T cell receptor beta chain was determined in a study of cytomegalovirus exposure and HLA in healthy donors. The PCR was carried out with 60 Vbeta primers and 13 Jbeta primers. Method: immunoSEQ multiplex PCR; TCRdb's copy keeps in-frame clones and lacks some. This sample has 100,000 to 150,000 clones, with roughly 10% found just once. V was clipped by 6 bases and J by 4 bases; unmatched bases: 14. CDR1 is MDHEN, CDR2 SYDVKM, per germline. The CDR3 consists of 17 residues. Whole-study results and caveats: Accurate HLA-A and HLA-B prediction from TCR beta sequences was reported for most subjects. Common viral pathogens seemed, in a later analysis, to connect with several of the most significant clusters. DRB1 showed the most TCR associations and HLA-C the fewest in a later analysis, as rates varied by HLA locus. Sequence variants that were highly shared formed a cluster that was likely a sequencing artifact.

As for this clone: Its antigen is still unknown.

This sequence was found in a woman aged 18-30 years in good health and CMV-seropositive. The rearrangement uses TRBV28 and TRBJ2-3; TRBD2 matches 9 bases. Sequences were obtained from PBMCs. CDR3 bases: TGTGCCAGCAGCCCCCAGGGACTAGCATCTTGGGCAGATACGCAGTATTTT. It yields the protein CASSPQGLASWADTQYF.